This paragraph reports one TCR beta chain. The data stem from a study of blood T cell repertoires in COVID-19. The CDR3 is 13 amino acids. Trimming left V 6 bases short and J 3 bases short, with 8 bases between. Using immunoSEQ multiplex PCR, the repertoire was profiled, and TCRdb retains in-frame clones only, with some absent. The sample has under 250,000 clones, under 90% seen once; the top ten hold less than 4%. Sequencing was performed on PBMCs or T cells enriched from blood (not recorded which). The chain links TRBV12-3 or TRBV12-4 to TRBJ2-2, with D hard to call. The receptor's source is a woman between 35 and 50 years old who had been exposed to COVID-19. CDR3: CASRLMDTGELFF. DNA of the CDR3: TGTGCCAGCAGACTAATGGACACCGGGGAGCTGTTTTTT.